This is a list of T cell receptor beta chains from one sample in a study of pediatric ulcerative colitis. Assay: immunoSEQ multiplex PCR; the TCRdb copy retains only in-frame clones and omits some. The sample carries 55,000 to 75,000 clones, 70% to 90% recorded once. The sequenced material came from blood. All receptors come from a boy between 10 and 17 years old with severe ulcerative colitis. CDR3s include the opening cysteine and the closing phenylalanine or tryptophan. D genes are given only for firm matches. Clone sizes are given selectively: once, few, many, or a class where the clone is expanded.

CDR3 DNA: TGTGCCAGTAGTATCGGAAGCTACCTTGAAGCTTTCTTT
CDR3 protein: CASSIGSYLEAFF
J gene: TRBJ1-1
V gene: TRBV19
D gene: -
clone size: -

CDR3 DNA: TGTGCCAGCAGACTAGGCCTCGAGCAGTACTTC
CDR3 protein: CASRLGLEQYF
J gene: TRBJ2-7
V gene: TRBV6-6
D gene: -
clone size: -

CDR3 DNA: TGTGCCAGTAGTATAGGGGGTGACGGCTACACCTTC
CDR3 protein: CASSIGGDGYTF
J gene: TRBJ1-2
V gene: TRBV19
D gene: -
clone size: -

CDR3 DNA: TGTGCCAGCAGTTCCGGTACAGGGGGCGCCTATGGCTACACCTTC
CDR3 protein: CASSSGTGGAYGYTF
J gene: TRBJ1-2
V gene: TRBV6-6
D gene: TRBD1
clone size: large

CDR3 DNA: TGTGCCAGCTTTAGGGAAAAACTGTTTTTT
CDR3 protein: CASFREKLFF
J gene: TRBJ1-4
V gene: TRBV2
D gene: -
clone size: few

CDR3 DNA: TGTGCCAGCAGTTTAGGGACAGGGTGGACTGAAGCTTTCTTT
CDR3 protein: CASSLGTGWTEAFF
J gene: TRBJ1-1
V gene: TRBV27
D gene: TRBD1
clone size: -

CDR3 DNA: TGTGCCTGCCACTTAGCGGGAGGGATCACAGATACGCAGTATTTT
CDR3 protein: CACHLAGGITDTQYF
J gene: TRBJ2-3
V gene: TRBV30
D gene: TRBD2
clone size: -

CDR3 DNA: TGTGCCAGCAGTTCCCTGGGAGGAACTGAAGCTTTCTTT
CDR3 protein: CASSSLGGTEAFF
J gene: TRBJ1-1
V gene: TRBV6-5
D gene: -
clone size: -

CDR3 DNA: TGTGCCACCAGCCCGAAGCGGGGCTACGAGCAGTACTTC
CDR3 protein: CATSPKRGYEQYF
J gene: TRBJ2-7
V gene: TRBV15
D gene: TRBD2
clone size: -

CDR3 DNA: TGTGCCAGCAGTGATTACGCCCGAGGGGTGCCGTCCTACGAGCAGTACTTC
CDR3 protein: CASSDYARGVPSYEQYF
J gene: TRBJ2-7
V gene: TRBV6-1
D gene: -
clone size: -

CDR3 DNA: TGCGCCAGCAATCCATTGGGGCCGAGGACGTCCTACGAGCAGTACTTC
CDR3 protein: CASNPLGPRTSYEQYF
J gene: TRBJ2-7
V gene: TRBV10-1
D gene: -
clone size: -

CDR3 DNA: TGTGCCAGCAGTTATGAACGGAATCCCTACAATGAGCAGTTCTTC
CDR3 protein: CASSYERNPYNEQFF
J gene: TRBJ2-1
V gene: TRBV6-5
D gene: -
clone size: once

CDR3 DNA: TGTGCCAGCAGCTTAGATCCGGGGACAGACACTGAAGCTTTCTTT
CDR3 protein: CASSLDPGTDTEAFF
J gene: TRBJ1-1
V gene: TRBV7-9
D gene: TRBD1
clone size: -

CDR3 DNA: TGTGCCAGCAGCCTCCAATTAGCAGGTCTTCTCGGGGAGCTGTTTTTT
CDR3 protein: CASSLQLAGLLGELFF
J gene: TRBJ2-2
V gene: TRBV7-9
D gene: -
clone size: -

CDR3 DNA: TGCAGCGTTGACCGGGACAGCTTGAACACTGAAGCTTTCTTT
CDR3 protein: CSVDRDSLNTEAFF
J gene: TRBJ1-1
V gene: TRBV29-1
D gene: TRBD1
clone size: medium-sized

CDR3 DNA: TGTGCCAGCAGCTTGGCCGGGAACGAGCAGTACTTC
CDR3 protein: CASSLAGNEQYF
J gene: TRBJ2-7
V gene: TRBV5-4
D gene: -
clone size: -

CDR3 DNA: TGTGCCAGCAGCCTTAATGGTAAGCCCCAGCATTTT
CDR3 protein: CASSLNGKPQHF
J gene: TRBJ1-5
V gene: TRBV7-2
D gene: -
clone size: few

CDR3 DNA: TGTGCCTGGAGTGAAGGCTCTCCCCAAGAGACCCAGTACTTC
CDR3 protein: CAWSEGSPQETQYF
J gene: TRBJ2-5
V gene: TRBV30
D gene: -
clone size: -

CDR3 DNA: TGTGCCAGCAGCTACACACCCTCTGGGGCCAACGTCCTGACTTTC
CDR3 protein: CASSYTPSGANVLTF
J gene: TRBJ2-6
V gene: TRBV7-2
D gene: -
clone size: -

CDR3 DNA: TGTGCCAGCAGCACCAGGGGGCGGGACGAGCAGTACTTC
CDR3 protein: CASSTRGRDEQYF
J gene: TRBJ2-7
V gene: TRBV11-3
D gene: TRBD1
clone size: once

CDR3 DNA: TGCGCCAGCAGCCAAGATGGAGAGGTGAACTATGGCTACACCTTC
CDR3 protein: CASSQDGEVNYGYTF
J gene: TRBJ1-2
V gene: TRBV4-1
D gene: -
clone size: few

CDR3 DNA: TGTGCCAGCAGTGCCCAGTGGCTCTCCTACGAGCAGTACTTC
CDR3 protein: CASSAQWLSYEQYF
J gene: TRBJ2-7
V gene: TRBV6-5
D gene: -
clone size: -

CDR3 DNA: TGTGCCAGCACCTGGGGTACGAGCCGGAACAATGAGCAGTTCTTC
CDR3 protein: CASTWGTSRNNEQFF
J gene: TRBJ2-1
V gene: TRBV5-4
D gene: -
clone size: -

CDR3 DNA: TGCGCCAGTAGACCCTTAGGGGGAGTGGACACCGGGGAGCTGTTTTTT
CDR3 protein: CASRPLGGVDTGELFF
J gene: TRBJ2-2
V gene: TRBV5-1
D gene: -
clone size: -

CDR3 DNA: TGTGCCAGCAGCTCTCCCCTTGGTCGCGGGTCTGAAGCTTTCTTT
CDR3 protein: CASSSPLGRGSEAFF
J gene: TRBJ1-1
V gene: TRBV11-3
D gene: -
clone size: -

CDR3 DNA: TGTGCCAGCAGCTTAGCACTAGCGAACAATCAGCCCCAGCATTTT
CDR3 protein: CASSLALANNQPQHF
J gene: TRBJ1-5
V gene: TRBV7-2
D gene: -
clone size: -